This TCR beta chain was profiled in a study of blood T cell repertoires in COVID-19 (dated by TCRdb to the early 2020s). General notes on the study: Samples from collaborators originated in the United States, Italy and Spain and spanned both the acute and convalescent phases of COVID-19. The material from the prospective study consisted of cDNA or gDNA derived from T cells, B-cell-depleted T cells, or PBMCs. Where available, HLA class I and class II types were taken from metadata supplied by the sample provider and were not determined by assay-based typing. Samples came from the ongoing ImmuneRACE study (first 160 participants) plus 1,254 subjects from 6 global collaborators. A de-identified subject ID, COVID-19 status, age in years and sex were almost always included in the sample metadata. The repertoires were made available in a free public database intended to serve as a resource for research on the immune response to SARS-CoV-2. The dataset comprised deeply sampled blood TCRbeta repertoires from subjects exposed to, actively infected with, or recovered from COVID-19. General conclusions and limits of the study: The amount of clinical and demographic metadata varied by source and participant and was provided uncurated.

From a lookup of the germline V gene (reference sequence), CDR1 and CDR2 are LNHDA and SQIVND. The CDR3, cysteine through phenylalanine, is 15 amino acids long. The kept DNA is CDR3 alone, 45 bases in frame from the first base. Compared with germline, V lacks 4 bases and J lacks 0 bases; bases without a gene match: 3. In the case of this clone: What this receptor recognizes is not known. It has no much larger one-base neighbor in the sample; base qualities were not kept. Other DNA variants within this sample encode the same CDR3.

TCRbeta CDR3 regions were amplified from genomic DNA using the immunoSEQ Assay, a bias-controlled multiplex PCR. The source study handled its data this way. Within the assay, amplification of reference gene primers was used to estimate how many nucleated cells each sample contained. To quantify the absolute abundance of each unique TCRbeta CDR3 rearrangement, sequence reads were collapsed and filtered. For each sample, productive Simpson clonality was calculated as the square root of Simpson's diversity index over productive rearrangements. TCRdb carries this immuneACCESS record with in-frame sequences only. Its versions omit some clonotypes, under half of them owing to an unresolved V gene in the studies checked, with the rest unexplained. V, J and clone size are those of that table, while D and trimming were read from the DNA. Within this sample are approximately 200,000 clones, with roughly 87% of them counted one time only. Under 2.5% of the sample is held by the ten biggest clonotypes.

Collaborating institutions collected whole blood in K2EDTA tubes following their own protocols. For TCRbeta analysis, collaborators shipped samples in one of three forms: frozen whole blood, isolated PBMCs, or DNA extracted from either of those sample types. The sequenced sample was peripheral blood. This TCR came from a man aged 35 to 55 with active or convalescent COVID-19. Here the chain combines TRBV19 and TRBJ2-1, with 7 junctional bases fitting TRBD2. For the CDR3, the sequence is CASSRGGSSYNEQFF. The sequenced DNA is TGTGCCAGTAGTAGAGGCGGGAGCTCCTACAATGAGCAGTTCTTC.